These 17 T cell receptor beta chains share one sample of origin, sequenced in a study of cytomegalovirus exposure and HLA in healthy donors. PCR was performed using 60 Vbeta and 13 Jbeta primers. TCRdb's table, derived via immunoSEQ multiplex PCR, lists solely in-frame clones and lacks some. The sample lists about 59,000 clones, approximately 75% occurring once. The specimen was PBMCs. Receptor source: a man aged 25-40 years in good health and CMV-seropositive.

The chain is built from TRBV29-1 and TRBJ1-4, with 9 bases aligning to TRBD1. The germline CDR1 and CDR2 sequences are SQVTM and ANQGSEA. V was pared by 4 bases and J by 8 bases, with 8 bases of the junction left unmatched. CDR3 size: 14 residues. CDR3 nucleotide sequence: TGCAGCGTTGTCCGCGGGACAGGGAGCGAAAAACTGTTTTTT. It translates to CSVVRGTGSEKLFF.

The chain has TRBV10-3 and TRBJ2-3, with 12 bases that match TRBD1. Trimming at V came to 3 bases and at J to 3 bases, leaving 4 bases not matched to a gene. Germline CDR1 is ENHRY and CDR2 is SYGVKD. The CDR3 totals 16 residues. The CDR3 loop reads CAISDGTGGATDTQYF. In DNA form, the CDR3 reads TGTGCCATCAGTGATGGGACAGGGGGCGCGACAGATACGCAGTATTTT.

The chain carries TRBV5-1 and TRBJ2-5; 7 bases map to TRBD2. The DNA end lines up better with TRBJ2-7; the J call may be wrong. The CDR3 length is 14 residues. Germline V gene lookup returns CDR1 SGHRS and CDR2 YFSETQ. CDR3 sequence (DNA): TGCGCCAGCAGCCCCTCGGGGGGAGACTACGAGCAGTACTTC. Encoded protein: CASSPSGGDYEQYF.

V is TRBV25-1 and J is TRBJ1-2, with 7 bases matching TRBD1. CDR3 length: 14 amino acids. The V and J ends lost 8 bases and 4 bases, in that order; junction bases with no gene match: 10. Germline V gene data show CDR1 as MGHDK and CDR2 as SYGVNS. The DNA of the CDR3 is TGTGCCAGCGGCCAGACAGGGCCAACCTATGGCTACACCTTC. It translates to CASGQTGPTYGYTF.

This rearrangement joins TRBV2 to TRBJ1-2; no reliable D call. The germline V and J ends were trimmed by 9 bases and 3 bases, with 23 bases remaining between them. The length of the CDR3 is 16 residues. Germline CDR1 SNHLY, CDR2 FYNNEI. The CDR3 is CASSRGGWIVDYGYTF. In DNA form, the CDR3 reads TGTGCCAGTTCGCGAGGTGGATGGATAGTTGACTATGGCTACACCTTC. The variable domain in full, with the rest retrieved from reference TRBV2 and TRBJ1-2, is EPEVTQTPSHQVTQMGQEVILRCVPISNHLYFYWYRQILGQKVEFLVSFYNNEISEKSEIFDDQFSVERPDGSNFTLKIRSTKLEDSAMYFCASSRGGWIVDYGYTFGSGTRLTVV.

CDR3 coding DNA: TGTGCCAGCCTTCGGCGCAGGTTCTACGAGCAGTACTTC. It is translated as CASLRRRFYEQYF. The chain links TRBV5-6 to TRBJ2-7; D is unresolved. CDR3 length: 13 amino acids. With 7 bases removed from V and 3 bases from J, the gap between germline ends came to 14 bases. Looked up from germline, CDR1 is SGHDT and CDR2 is YYEEEE.

This chain links TRBV7-9 with TRBJ1-1, with D perhaps TRBD1 (5 bases). The CDR3 is 13 amino acids. The V end was cut by 1 base, the J end by 10 bases, with 13 bases between. CDR1 is SEHNR, CDR2 FQNEAQ, per germline (reference sequence). CDR3 nucleotide sequence: TGTGCCAGCAGCTTAGTAGAAGGGGTAAGAGCTTTCTTT. Translating gives CASSLVEGVRAFF.

The rearrangement links TRBV5-1 to TRBJ1-5; perhaps TRBD1 as D (5 bases). Looked up from germline, CDR1 is SGHRS and CDR2 is YFSETQ. The V gene lost 0 bases and the J gene lost 5 bases, with 15 bases spanning the gap. CDR3 length equals 16 residues. For the CDR3, the DNA is TGCGCCAGCAGCTTGGCTATGGGGCTTTCCGATCAGCCCCAGCATTTT. It is translated as CASSLAMGLSDQPQHF.

This chain joins TRBV5-1 and TRBJ2-3, with D perhaps matching TRBD2 (5 bases). With 4 bases removed from V and 6 bases from J, the gap between germline ends came to 15 bases. CDR1 and CDR2 (germline): SGHRS, YFSETQ. The CDR3 loop spans 14 amino acids. CDR3 residues: CASSLASEVDTQYF. The CDR3 DNA sequence: TGCGCCAGCAGCCTGGCTTCGGAGGTGGATACGCAGTATTTT.

The chain combines TRBV7-2 with TRBJ2-7, with 10 bases lining up with TRBD2. CDR1 and CDR2 (germline): SGHTA, FQGNSA. The CDR3 is 14 amino acids. Trimming at V came to 2 bases and at J to 7 bases, leaving 5 bases not matched to a gene. This CDR3 is CASSLYPSGGEQYF. The DNA for the CDR3 is TGTGCCAGCAGCTTATATCCTAGCGGGGGAGAGCAGTACTTC.

This chain links TRBV11-2 with TRBJ2-2; a possible D gene is TRBD1 (5 bases). Looked up from germline, CDR1 is SGHAT and CDR2 is FQNNGV. This CDR3 region has 14 residues. CDR3 sequence: CGWGRALNTGELFF. The CDR3 region has the DNA TGTGGCTGGGGCAGGGCCCTAAACACCGGGGAGCTGTTTTTT.

This sequence joins TRBV7-9 and TRBJ1-2; 7 bases agree with TRBD1. This CDR3 spans 16 amino acids. Per germline, CDR1 SEHNR and CDR2 FQNEAQ (reference sequence). V was clipped by 5 bases and J by 4 bases; unmatched bases: 13. CDR3 DNA sequence: TGTGCCAGCAGCCGCGACAGGGCGGTCCCTATCTATGGCTACACCTTC. This codes for CASSRDRAVPIYGYTF.

This rearrangement joins TRBV6-8 to TRBJ1-4, with 7 nucleotides matching TRBD1. The CDR3 loop spans 17 amino acids. V lost 10 bases to trimming and J lost 7 bases; unmatched junction nucleotides: 21. Germline assignment: CDR1 MNHGY and CDR2 SAAAGT. CDR3 in amino acids: CATNPTLPIGTVEKLFF. CDR3 sequence (DNA): TGTGCCACCAACCCGACCTTGCCAATCGGGACAGTTGAAAAACTGTTTTTT.

Worth noting for this clone: A junction boundary mismatches the germline segment, possibly from a read error. The rearrangement joins TRBV5-4 to TRBJ1-4; the match to TRBD1 covers 8 bases. The CDR3 has 14 residues. Germline CDR1 and CDR2: SGHNT and YYREEE (reference sequence). The CDR3 region is CASSTGQANEKLLF. For the CDR3, the DNA is TGTGCCAGCAGTACGGGACAGGCTAATGAAAAACTGCTTTTT.

V gene TRBV28 combines with J gene TRBJ1-1, with D tentatively TRBD1 (6 bases). V was cut by 2 bases and J by 4 bases, with 14 bases left in between. The germline CDR1 and CDR2 sequences are MDHEN and SYDVKM. The CDR3 contains 15 residues. Written as DNA, the CDR3 is TGTGCCAGCAGTTTAGGCGGGGGCGCGCCCACTGAAGCTTTCTTT. Protein product: CASSLGGGAPTEAFF.

The chain recombines TRBV5-1 with TRBJ2-1; weak D call: TRBD2 (5 bases). The CDR3 runs to 16 residues. CDR1 and CDR2 (germline): SGHRS, YFSETQ. The V and J ends lost 0 bases and 7 bases respectively, with 17 bases between them. CDR3 amino acids: CASSLELNRGNNEQFF. The CDR3 region has the DNA TGCGCCAGCAGCTTGGAATTAAATCGAGGGAATAATGAGCAGTTCTTC.

V gene TRBV27 combines with J gene TRBJ2-5; the D is unclear. Trimming took 4 bases from V and 1 from J, leaving 13 bases between them. The V gene's germline CDR1 is MNHEY and CDR2 SMNVEV (reference sequence). CDR3 length equals 15 residues. In DNA, the CDR3 is TGTGCCAGCAGTTCCCCCCGACAAGGCCAAGAGACCCAGTACTTC. It encodes CASSSPRQGQETQYF.